Listed below are T cell receptor beta chains from one sample, sequenced in a study of PD-L1 blockade in urothelial cancer. Sequenced by immunoSEQ multiplex PCR; TCRdb stores in-frame clones only, minus some. Among tens of thousands of clones listed, about four fifths were seen once. The sequencing used PBMCs, collected around atezolizumab (anti-PD-L1) treatment. The receptors were gathered from a man between 65 and 85 years old with urothelial cancer. CDR3s leave out the opening cysteine and the closing phenylalanine or tryptophan. The order of the fields is V gene, J gene, D gene, CDR3 protein. The D gene is left open where the match is weak.

TRBV21-1	TRBJ2-7	.	ASSKVDSCEQY
TRBV28	TRBJ1-5	TRBD1	ASILLGQGNQPQH
TRBV18	TRBJ2-1	TRBD2	ASSPPGLAGANNEQF
TRBV19	TRBJ1-2	TRBD1	ASSMTGGPRGYT
TRBV6-1	TRBJ2-7	.	ASSLGGRSYEQY
TRBV5-6	TRBJ1-2	.	ASSSLEPYGYT
TRBV7-3	TRBJ2-1	TRBD2	ASSLVGTSGSNEQF
TRBV28	TRBJ1-5	.	ASSPPGSSNQPQH
TRBV19	TRBJ1-5	TRBD1	ASSSRGTGVDLQPQH
TRBV28	TRBJ2-1	TRBD2	ASETSGSRTEQF
TRBV14	TRBJ1-1	.	ASSPVNTEAF
TRBV6-5	TRBJ1-2	TRBD1	ASSTGAGTYGYT
TRBV2	TRBJ2-7	TRBD1	ASTGQAGNEQY
TRBV19	TRBJ1-5	TRBD1	ASSITGAGNQPQH